Shown below are 27 T cell receptor beta chains from a single sample sequenced in a study of blood T cells in healthy people across ages. A second about 7 to 12 cycle PCR used barcoded and J-beta primers. TCRdb redid the calling of the 5' RACE reads with MiXCR, one entry per CDR3 protein. The table includes 1 million or so distinct CDR3 sequences, 40% to 45% detected once. Sequenced material: blood. These receptors all come from a woman aged 55-70 years in good health.

This chain connects TRBV12-3 or TRBV12-4 to TRBJ2-3, with D uncertain. CDR3 length: 12 amino acids. V lost 7 bases, J lost 5 bases, and 10 bases lay in between. This chain's CDR3 is CASNLPGDTQYF. In DNA, the CDR3 is TGTGCCAGCAATCTCCCGGGAGATACGCAGTATTTT.

The V call is TRBV4-1, the J call TRBJ2-7; D gene unclear. Germline CDR1 is MGHRA and CDR2 is YSYEKL. There are 14 residues in the CDR3. V gave up 1 base and J gave up 0 bases, with 7 bases separating them. The CDR3 region has the DNA TGCGCCAGCAGCCAAGTATTCCGCTCCTACGAGCAGTACTTC. As protein: CASSQVFRSYEQYF.

This clonotype was found a few times. The chain carries TRBV2 and TRBJ2-6; 7 bases are shared with TRBD2. Germline lookup yields CDR1 SNHLY and CDR2 FYNNEI. CDR3 length: 14 residues. Germline trimming cut 9 bases from V and 3 bases from J; bases unmatched to any gene: 5. The CDR3 DNA follows: TGTGCCAGTGGGGGGGTGCTTGGGGCCAACGTCCTGACTTTC. It is translated as CASGGVLGANVLTF.

This clonotype was counted between two and nine times. The chain has TRBV21-1 and TRBJ1-1; the table's D call, TRBD1, has no DNA check behind it. TRBV21-1 is described as a pseudogene. The CDR3 length is 15 residues. CDR3 sequence: CASSKVYREAAEAFF. The DNA of the CDR3 is TGTGCCAGCAGCAAAGTATACAGGGAGGCCGCTGAAGCTTTCTTT.

The chain joins TRBV20-1 to TRBJ2-5; 8 nucleotides agree with TRBD1. This CDR3 is 15 amino acids long. V shed 0 bases, J shed 5 bases, and the junction held 8 bases outside the gene matches. Germline V gene sequence: CDR1 DFQATT, CDR2 SNEGSKA (reference sequence). CDR3 DNA: TGCAGTGCTAGAGATGTGGTCGGACAGGGCGAGACCCAGTACTTC. Residues: CSARDVVGQGETQYF.

V and J are TRBV6-6 and TRBJ2-4, with 10 positions matching TRBD1. The DNA end favors TRBJ2-7, so the J call may be wrong. Germline V gene lookup returns CDR1 MNHNY and CDR2 SVGAGI (reference sequence). The CDR3 runs 16 residues. The CDR3 DNA sequence: TGTGCCAGCAGTTACGGGGGGGACAGGGGTTTCAACGAGCAGTACTTC. This gives the protein CASSYGGDRGFNEQYF.

The chain employs TRBV6-2 or TRBV6-3 and TRBJ2-7, with 11 positions matching TRBD2. J lost 2 bases, V lost 5 bases, and 2 bases had no gene match. The CDR3 length is 14 residues. Germline CDR1 MNHEY, CDR2 SVGEGT. The CDR3 loop is CASSIAGGTYEQYF. Written as DNA, the CDR3 is TGTGCCAGCAGTATAGCGGGAGGGACCTACGAGCAGTACTTC.

The V gene is TRBV20-1, the J gene TRBJ2-3, with TRBD2 as a possible D gene (6 bases). Trimming cost V 6 bases and J 4 bases, with 17 bases left between them. The CDR3 is 14 residues long. Germline loops: CDR1 DFQATT, CDR2 SNEGSKA (reference sequence). CDR3 sequence reads: CSARRGSRADTQYF. In DNA, the CDR3 is TGCAGTGCCCGACGGGGGAGTAGGGCAGATACGCAGTATTTT.

This clonotype was found a few times. V usage is TRBV20-1 and J usage is TRBJ2-5; D is possibly TRBD2 (6 bases). The germline V and J ends were trimmed by 5 bases and 5 bases, with 12 bases remaining between them. Germline V gene lookup returns CDR1 DFQATT and CDR2 SNEGSKA (reference sequence). This CDR3 spans 12 amino acids. The CDR3, as DNA: TGCAGTGCTCGACTAGAGGCCGAGACCCAGTACTTC. Residues: CSARLEAETQYF.

This chain links TRBV10-3 with TRBJ2-5, with D hard to call. Trimming removed 2 bases at V and 4 bases at J, with 5 bases between. The CDR3 is 12 residues long. Germline-derived CDR1 and CDR2 are ENHRY and SYGVKD. This CDR3 reads CAISEPAETQYF. As DNA, the CDR3 is TGTGCCATCAGTGAGCCCGCAGAGACCCAGTACTTC.

V is TRBV9 and J is TRBJ2-7; D gene ambiguous. V lost 5 bases and J 7 bases, leaving 19 bases between the germline ends. CDR1 is SGDLS and CDR2 is YYNGEE in the germline V gene. The CDR3 consists of 14 residues. The CDR3 DNA sequence: TGTGCCAGCAGTGACCTTAGCTCCTACAATGAGCAGTACTTC. Translating it yields CASSDLSSYNEQYF.

In its sample, this clonotype was seen once. The chain couples TRBV15 to TRBJ2-1, with TRBD1 as a possible D gene (6 bases). Germline CDR1 and CDR2: LNHNV and YYDKDF (reference sequence). With 2 bases removed from V and 8 bases from J, the gap between germline ends came to 10 bases. The CDR3 is made up of 13 amino acids. In DNA, the CDR3 is TGTGCCACCAGCAGAACAGGGCGTCATGAGCAGTTCTTC. This encodes CATSRTGRHEQFF.

This clonotype was found many times. The junction departs from germline at one end; a sequencing error may be responsible. The chain uses TRBV5-1 and TRBJ2-1, with D possibly being TRBD2 (5 bases). The CDR3 is made up of 14 amino acids. Germline CDR1 reads SGHRS; CDR2 reads YFSETQ. The DNA for the CDR3 is TGTGCCAGCAGTTTAGTACTAGCCTACAATGAGCAGTTCTTC. It translates to CASSLVLAYNEQFF.

The chain is built from TRBV7-8 and TRBJ1-2; D unclear. This CDR3 is 14 amino acids long. Germline V gene sequence: CDR1 SGHVS, CDR2 FQNEAQ. The V and J ends lost 1 base and 5 bases respectively, with 11 bases between them. The CDR3 here is CASSLVGGVYGYTF. CDR3 coding DNA: TGTGCCAGCAGCTTAGTTGGTGGGGTGTATGGCTACACCTTC.

The V call is TRBV6-1, the J call TRBJ2-3, with D perhaps TRBD1 (6 bases). Looked up from germline, CDR1 is MNHNS and CDR2 is SASEGT. V lost 4 bases, J lost 8 bases, and 10 bases lay in between. The CDR3 sequence is 12 residues long. CDR3 sequence: CASSGNRATQYF. For the CDR3, the DNA is TGTGCCAGCAGTGGCAACAGGGCTACGCAGTATTTT.

The V call is TRBV6-5, the J call TRBJ1-2; unclear D gene. CDR1 MNHEY and CDR2 SVGAGI come from the germline V gene. The ends were cut back, 2 bases at V and 8 bases at J, with 15 bases in the middle. There are 14 residues in the CDR3. The CDR3: CASSYAWGGGGYTF. The CDR3 nucleotides read TGTGCCAGCAGTTACGCCTGGGGAGGTGGAGGCTACACCTTC.

This clonotype has more than one count but fewer than ten. The CDR3 reads CASSPWEGVNEQFF. The DNA for the CDR3 is TGTGCCAGCAGTCCTTGGGAGGGCGTTAATGAGCAGTTCTTC. The chain carries TRBV12-3 or TRBV12-4 and TRBJ2-1, with 7 bases aligning to TRBD2. The CDR3 is made up of 14 amino acids. Trimming cost V 5 bases and J 7 bases; bases outside gene matches: 8.

The V gene is TRBV2, the J gene TRBJ2-3; a weak D match, TRBD1 (6 bases). The length of the CDR3 is 16 residues. CDR1 SNHLY and CDR2 FYNNEI come from the germline V gene. The V end was cut by 3 bases, the J end by 5 bases, with 18 bases between. In DNA form, the CDR3 reads TGTGCCAGCAGTGATTTTGGGGGCCTGACTGGAGATACGCAGTATTTT. Protein product: CASSDFGGLTGDTQYF.

J is TRBJ2-3 and V is TRBV24-1; D remains unclear. With 1 base removed from V and 5 bases from J, the gap between germline ends came to 6 bases. The germline gives CDR1 KGHDR, CDR2 SFDVKD. This CDR3 has 13 residues. The CDR3 reads CATSDLWGDTQYF. CDR3 DNA sequence: TGTGCCACCAGTGATTTATGGGGAGATACGCAGTATTTT.

This clonotype occurred a few times. V and J are TRBV11-2 and TRBJ1-6; D call uncertain. The V gene lost 0 bases and the J gene lost 8 bases, with 5 bases spanning the gap. CDR3 size: 13 residues. CDR1 is SGHAT, CDR2 FQNNGV, per germline. The CDR3 region is CASSLDLDSPLHF. CDR3 in DNA: TGTGCCAGCAGCTTAGATTTGGATTCACCCCTCCACTTT.

In this sample, this clonotype turned up a few times. The genes are TRBV6-5 and TRBJ2-7; no definite D call. From germline, CDR1 is MNHEY and CDR2 SVGAGI. The CDR3 contains 13 residues. Trimming left V 5 bases short and J 0 bases short, with 8 bases between. CDR3 protein: CASSRRFSYEQYF. CDR3 nucleotides: TGTGCCAGCAGTCGGAGATTCTCCTACGAGCAGTACTTC.

Many counts were recorded for this clonotype. The rearrangement joins TRBV5-1 to TRBJ1-2, with D possibly being TRBD1 (5 bases). CDR1 and CDR2 from the germline V gene are SGHRS and YFSETQ. This CDR3 has 13 residues. Trimming left V 4 bases short and J 3 bases short, with 10 bases between. The CDR3 protein is CASSPTDDYGYTF. CDR3 sequence (DNA): TGCGCCAGCAGCCCGACAGATGACTATGGCTACACCTTC.

This clonotype occurred a few times. The rearrangement uses TRBV7-2 and TRBJ2-7; 10 positions match TRBD2. J gave up 0 bases and V 5 bases, and 10 bases lay outside the gene matches. CDR3 size: 17 residues. Germline CDR1 and CDR2: SGHTA and FQGNSA. This CDR3 is CASSPQRGLAASYEQYF. The DNA for the CDR3 is TGTGCCAGCAGCCCCCAACGAGGACTAGCGGCCTCCTACGAGCAGTACTTC.

A few counts support this clonotype. This chain links TRBV27 with TRBJ2-3, with no clear D. From germline, CDR1 is MNHEY and CDR2 SMNVEV (reference sequence). The CDR3 covers 14 residues. V was trimmed by 6 bases and J by 3 bases, leaving 13 bases between them. CDR3 in amino acids: CASRAWGRTDTQYF. CDR3 coding DNA: TGTGCCAGCAGGGCGTGGGGTAGGACAGATACGCAGTATTTT.

This clonotype was seen a few times. V gene TRBV20-1 combines with J gene TRBJ2-1, with TRBD2 as a possible D gene (5 bases). The CDR3 is 13 residues long. With 3 bases removed from V and 6 bases from J, the gap between germline ends came to 12 bases. Per the germline V gene, CDR1 is DFQATT and CDR2 is SNEGSKA (reference sequence). The CDR3 sequence is CSARDGRGNEQFF. The CDR3 DNA sequence: TGCAGTGCTAGGGATGGGAGAGGCAATGAGCAGTTCTTC.

The chain links TRBV27 to TRBJ2-7; 11 nucleotides align to TRBD2. CDR1 and CDR2 from the germline V gene are MNHEY and SMNVEV (reference sequence). This CDR3 contains 18 residues. Trimming at V came to 5 bases and at J to 4 bases, leaving 16 bases not matched to a gene. CDR3: CASSVGLAEGPIAYEQYF. Written as DNA, the CDR3 is TGTGCCAGCAGTGTGGGACTAGCGGAGGGCCCCATAGCTTACGAGCAGTACTTC.

This clonotype was observed a few times. This rearrangement joins TRBV6-5 to TRBJ1-6; TRBD1 aligns across 7 bases. CDR1 is MNHEY and CDR2 is SVGAGI in the germline V gene. The V gene end was trimmed by 1 base and the J gene end by 10 bases; junction bases not matched to a gene: 7. The CDR3 extends over 15 amino acids. CDR3 DNA sequence: TGTGCCAGCAGTTACTATCCGACAGGGAACTCACCCCTCCACTTT. Its protein is CASSYYPTGNSPLHF.